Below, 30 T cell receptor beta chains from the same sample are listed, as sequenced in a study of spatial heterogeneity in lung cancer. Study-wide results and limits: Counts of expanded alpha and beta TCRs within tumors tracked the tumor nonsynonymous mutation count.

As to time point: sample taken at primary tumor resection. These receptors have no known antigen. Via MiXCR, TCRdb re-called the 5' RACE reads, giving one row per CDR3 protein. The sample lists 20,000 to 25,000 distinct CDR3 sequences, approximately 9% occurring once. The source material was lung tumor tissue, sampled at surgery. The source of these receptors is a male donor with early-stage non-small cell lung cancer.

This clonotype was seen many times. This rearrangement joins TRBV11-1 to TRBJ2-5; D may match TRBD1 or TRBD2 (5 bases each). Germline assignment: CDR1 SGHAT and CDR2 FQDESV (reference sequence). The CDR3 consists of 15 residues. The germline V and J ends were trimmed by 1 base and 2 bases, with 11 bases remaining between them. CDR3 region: CASSLGLGRQETQYF. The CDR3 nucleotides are TGTGCCAGCAGCTTAGGGTTGGGACGTCAAGAGACCCAGTACTTC.

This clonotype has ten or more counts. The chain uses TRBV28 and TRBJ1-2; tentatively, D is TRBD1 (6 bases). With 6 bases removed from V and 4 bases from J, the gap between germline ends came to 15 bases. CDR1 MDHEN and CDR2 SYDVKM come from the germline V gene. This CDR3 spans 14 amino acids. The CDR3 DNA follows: TGTGCCAGCAGCCGGGGGGGCCGGGGCTATGGCTACACCTTC. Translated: CASSRGGRGYGYTF.

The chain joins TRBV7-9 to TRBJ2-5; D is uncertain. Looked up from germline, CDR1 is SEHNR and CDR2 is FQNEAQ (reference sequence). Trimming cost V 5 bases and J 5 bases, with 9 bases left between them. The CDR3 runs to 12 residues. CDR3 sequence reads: CASSVFVETQYF. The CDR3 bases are TGTGCCAGCAGCGTGTTTGTGGAGACCCAGTACTTC.

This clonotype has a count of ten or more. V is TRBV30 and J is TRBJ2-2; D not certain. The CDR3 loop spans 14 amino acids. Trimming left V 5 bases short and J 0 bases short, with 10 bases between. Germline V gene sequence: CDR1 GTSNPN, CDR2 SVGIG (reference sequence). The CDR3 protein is CAWADHSNTGELFF. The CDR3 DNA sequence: TGTGCCTGGGCGGATCACTCGAACACCGGGGAGCTGTTTTTT.

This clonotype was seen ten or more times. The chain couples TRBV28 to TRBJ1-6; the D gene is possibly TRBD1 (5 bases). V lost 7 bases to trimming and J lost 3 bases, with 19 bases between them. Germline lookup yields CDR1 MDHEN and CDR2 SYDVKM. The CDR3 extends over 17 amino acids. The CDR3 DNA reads TGTGCCAGCATTCAGGGTACAGGCTTACACTATAATTCACCCCTCCACTTT. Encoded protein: CASIQGTGLHYNSPLHF.

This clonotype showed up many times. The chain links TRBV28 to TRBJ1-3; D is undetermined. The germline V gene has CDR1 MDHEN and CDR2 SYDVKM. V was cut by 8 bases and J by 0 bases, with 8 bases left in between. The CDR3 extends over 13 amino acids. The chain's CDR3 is CASGRVSGNTIYF. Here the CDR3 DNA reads TGTGCCAGCGGACGGGTCTCTGGAAACACCATATATTTT.

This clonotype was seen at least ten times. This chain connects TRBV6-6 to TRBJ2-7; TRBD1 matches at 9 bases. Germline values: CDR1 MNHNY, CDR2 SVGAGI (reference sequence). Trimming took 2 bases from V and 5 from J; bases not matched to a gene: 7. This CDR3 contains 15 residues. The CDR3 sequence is CASSYPTGQGNEQYF. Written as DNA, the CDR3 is TGTGCCAGCAGTTACCCCACCGGACAGGGGAACGAGCAGTACTTC.

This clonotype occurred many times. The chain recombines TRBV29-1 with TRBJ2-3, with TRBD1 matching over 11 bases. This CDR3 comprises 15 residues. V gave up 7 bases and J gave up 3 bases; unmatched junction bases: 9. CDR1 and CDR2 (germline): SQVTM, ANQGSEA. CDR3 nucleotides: TGCAGCGCTATACGGACAGGGGGCAAAACAGATACGCAGTATTTT. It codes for CSAIRTGGKTDTQYF.

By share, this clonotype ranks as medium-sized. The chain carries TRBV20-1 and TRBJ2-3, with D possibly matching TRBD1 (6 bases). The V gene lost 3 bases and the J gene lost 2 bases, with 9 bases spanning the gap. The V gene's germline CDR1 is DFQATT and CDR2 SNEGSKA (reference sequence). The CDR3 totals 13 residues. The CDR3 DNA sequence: TGCAGTGCTAGTCTGGGGGCCACAGATACGCAGTATTTT. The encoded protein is CSASLGATDTQYF.

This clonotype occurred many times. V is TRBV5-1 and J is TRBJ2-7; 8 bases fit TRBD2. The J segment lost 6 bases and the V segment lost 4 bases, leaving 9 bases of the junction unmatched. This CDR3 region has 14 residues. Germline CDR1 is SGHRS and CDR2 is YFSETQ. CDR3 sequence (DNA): TGCGCCAGCAGCACTTCGACCGGGGGGGGCGAGCAGTACTTC. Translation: CASSTSTGGGEQYF.

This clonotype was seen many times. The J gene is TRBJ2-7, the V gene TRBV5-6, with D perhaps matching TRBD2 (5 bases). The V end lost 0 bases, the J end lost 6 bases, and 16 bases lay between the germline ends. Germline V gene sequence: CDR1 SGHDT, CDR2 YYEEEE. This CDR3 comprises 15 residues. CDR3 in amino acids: CASSLGLFSVGEQYF. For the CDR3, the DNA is TGTGCCAGCAGCTTGGGACTTTTTAGCGTCGGCGAGCAGTACTTC.

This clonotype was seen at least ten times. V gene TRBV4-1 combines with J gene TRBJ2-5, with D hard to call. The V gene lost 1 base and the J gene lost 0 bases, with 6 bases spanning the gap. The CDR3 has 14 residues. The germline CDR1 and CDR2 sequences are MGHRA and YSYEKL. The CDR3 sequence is CASSQGQHQETQYF. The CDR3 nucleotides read TGCGCCAGCAGCCAAGGCCAGCACCAAGAGACCCAGTACTTC.

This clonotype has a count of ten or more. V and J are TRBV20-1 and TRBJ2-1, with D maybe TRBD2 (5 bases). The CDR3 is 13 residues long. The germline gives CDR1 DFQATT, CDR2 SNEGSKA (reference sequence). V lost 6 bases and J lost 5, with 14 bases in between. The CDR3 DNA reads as TGCAGTGCCCCCCCCACTAGGGACAATGAGCAGTTCTTC. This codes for CSAPPTRDNEQFF.

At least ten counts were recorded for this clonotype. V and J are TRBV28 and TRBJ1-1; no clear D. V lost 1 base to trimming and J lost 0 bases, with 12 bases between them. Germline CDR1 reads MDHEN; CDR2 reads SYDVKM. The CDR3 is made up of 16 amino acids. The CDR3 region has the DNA TGTGCCAGCAGTTTATCGGCGGGAGGACTGAACACTGAAGCTTTCTTT. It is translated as CASSLSAGGLNTEAFF.

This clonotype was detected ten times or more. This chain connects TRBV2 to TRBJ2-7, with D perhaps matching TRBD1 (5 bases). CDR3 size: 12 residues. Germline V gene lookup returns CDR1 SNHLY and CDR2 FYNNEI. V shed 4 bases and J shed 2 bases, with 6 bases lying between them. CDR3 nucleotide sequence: TGTGCCAGCAGTGGGGGCACCTACGAGCAGTACTTC. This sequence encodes CASSGGTYEQYF.

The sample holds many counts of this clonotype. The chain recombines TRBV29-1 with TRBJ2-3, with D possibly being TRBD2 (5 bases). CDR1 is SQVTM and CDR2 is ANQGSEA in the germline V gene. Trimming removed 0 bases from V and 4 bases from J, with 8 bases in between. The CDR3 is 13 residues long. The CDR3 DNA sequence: TGCAGCGTTGAAGAGGGGAGCGCAGATACGCAGTATTTT. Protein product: CSVEEGSADTQYF.

CDR3 amino acids: CASSPRDRDSTDTQYF. For the CDR3, the DNA is TGTGCCAGCTCACCAAGGGACAGAGATAGCACAGATACGCAGTATTTT. The chain links TRBV18 to TRBJ2-3, with TRBD1 matching 7 bases. The length of the CDR3 is 16 residues. Germline V gene lookup returns CDR1 KGHSH and CDR2 LQKENI. After removal of 2 bases from V and 0 bases from J, the junction contained 5 bases not matched to a gene.

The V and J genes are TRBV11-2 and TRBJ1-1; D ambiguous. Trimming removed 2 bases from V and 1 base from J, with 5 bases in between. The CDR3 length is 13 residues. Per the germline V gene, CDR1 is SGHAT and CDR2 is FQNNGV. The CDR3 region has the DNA TGTGCCAGCAGCTTACATCGGAACACTGAAGCTTTCTTT. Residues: CASSLHRNTEAFF.

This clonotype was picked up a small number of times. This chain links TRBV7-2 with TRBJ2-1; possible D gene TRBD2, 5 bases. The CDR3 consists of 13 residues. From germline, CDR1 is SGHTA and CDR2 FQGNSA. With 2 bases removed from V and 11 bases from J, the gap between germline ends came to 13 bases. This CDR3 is CASSLNREEQQFF. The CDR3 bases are TGTGCCAGCAGCTTAAACCGGGAAGAGCAGCAGTTCTTC.

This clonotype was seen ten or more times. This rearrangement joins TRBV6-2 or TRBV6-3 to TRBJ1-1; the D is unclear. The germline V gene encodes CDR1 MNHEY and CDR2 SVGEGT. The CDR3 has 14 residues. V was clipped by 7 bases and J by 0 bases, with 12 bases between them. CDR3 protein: CASMSELMNTEAFF. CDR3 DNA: TGTGCCAGCATGAGTGAGCTCATGAACACTGAAGCTTTCTTT.

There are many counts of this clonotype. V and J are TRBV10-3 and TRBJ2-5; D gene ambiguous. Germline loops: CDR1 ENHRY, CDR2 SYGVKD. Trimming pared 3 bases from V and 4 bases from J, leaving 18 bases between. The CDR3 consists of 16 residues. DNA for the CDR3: TGTGCCATCAGTGAAGGTCAGGATCCCGGGTCAGAGACCCAGTACTTC. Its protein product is CAISEGQDPGSETQYF.

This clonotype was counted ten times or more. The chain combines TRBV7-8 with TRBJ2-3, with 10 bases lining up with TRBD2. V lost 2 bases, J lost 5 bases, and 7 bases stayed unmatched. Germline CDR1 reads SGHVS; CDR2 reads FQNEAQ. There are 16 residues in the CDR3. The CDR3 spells CASSLRAGGLGDTQYF. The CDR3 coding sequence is TGTGCCAGCAGCTTACGAGCGGGGGGGCTTGGAGATACGCAGTATTTT.

The CDR3 spells CASSESGTSSVTDTQYF. The CDR3 nucleotides are TGCGCCAGCAGTGAGTCAGGGACTAGCTCCGTCACAGATACGCAGTATTTT. The rearrangement uses TRBV10-2 and TRBJ2-3; TRBD2 agrees at 9 bases. The trim removed 0 bases at V and 2 bases at J, leaving 6 bases unmatched. CDR3 length equals 17 residues. Germline-derived CDR1 and CDR2 are WSHSY and SAAADI.

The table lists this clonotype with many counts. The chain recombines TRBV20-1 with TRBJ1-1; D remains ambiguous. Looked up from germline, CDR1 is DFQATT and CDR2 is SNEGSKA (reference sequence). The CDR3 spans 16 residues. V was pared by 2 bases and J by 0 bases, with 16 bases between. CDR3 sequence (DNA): TGCAGTGCTAGAACAACCGCGGGTTTCATGAACACTGAAGCTTTCTTT. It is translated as CSARTTAGFMNTEAFF.

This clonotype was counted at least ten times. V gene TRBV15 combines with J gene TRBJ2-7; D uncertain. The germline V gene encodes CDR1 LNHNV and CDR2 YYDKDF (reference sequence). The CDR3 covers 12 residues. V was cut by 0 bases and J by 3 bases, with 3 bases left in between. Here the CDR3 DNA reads TGTGCCACCAGCAGAGACAACTACGAGCAGTACTTC. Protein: CATSRDNYEQYF.

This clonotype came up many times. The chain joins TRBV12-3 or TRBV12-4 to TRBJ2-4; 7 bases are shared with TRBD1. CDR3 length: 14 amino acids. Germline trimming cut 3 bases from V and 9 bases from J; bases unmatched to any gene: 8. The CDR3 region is CASSLDTGAGIQYF. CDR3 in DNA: TGTGCCAGCAGTTTGGATACAGGGGCTGGCATTCAGTACTTC.

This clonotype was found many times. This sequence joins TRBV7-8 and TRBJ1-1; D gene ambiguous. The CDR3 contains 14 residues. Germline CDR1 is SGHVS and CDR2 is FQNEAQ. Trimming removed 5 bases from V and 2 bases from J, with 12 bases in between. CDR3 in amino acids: CASSLGRGNTEAFF. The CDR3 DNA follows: TGTGCCAGCAGCCTTGGCCGGGGAAACACTGAAGCTTTCTTT.

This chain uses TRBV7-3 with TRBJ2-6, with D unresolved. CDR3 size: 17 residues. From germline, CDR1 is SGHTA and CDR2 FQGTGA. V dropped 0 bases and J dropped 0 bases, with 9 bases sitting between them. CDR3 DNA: TGTGCCAGCAGCTTAACGAATAGTCCCTCTGGGGCCAACGTCCTGACTTTC. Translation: CASSLTNSPSGANVLTF.

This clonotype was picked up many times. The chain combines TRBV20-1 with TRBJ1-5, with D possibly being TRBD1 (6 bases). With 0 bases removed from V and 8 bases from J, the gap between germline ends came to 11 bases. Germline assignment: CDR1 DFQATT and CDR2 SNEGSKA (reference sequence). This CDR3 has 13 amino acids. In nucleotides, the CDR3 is TGCAGTGCTAGAGATGGACAGAGGGAGCCCCAGCATTTT. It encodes CSARDGQREPQHF.

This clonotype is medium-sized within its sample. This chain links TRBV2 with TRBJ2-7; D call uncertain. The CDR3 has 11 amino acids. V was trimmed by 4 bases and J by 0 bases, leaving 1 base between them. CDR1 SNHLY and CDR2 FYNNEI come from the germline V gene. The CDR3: CASSVSYEQYF. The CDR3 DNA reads TGTGCCAGCAGTGTCTCCTACGAGCAGTACTTC.